This entry describes one TCR beta chain. This record belongs to a study of CD4 and CD8 cells across lung adenocarcinoma regions. Localized lung adenocarcinoma, a non-small cell lung cancer, affected the donors. TCRdb passed the PCR reads through MiXCR, listing each CDR3 protein once. In the table there are some 20,000 distinct CDR3 sequences, 46% of which are singletons. This CDR3 region has 15 residues. Trimming removed 4 bases from V and 3 bases from J, with 13 bases in between. The germline V gene has CDR1 GTSNPN and CDR2 SVGIG (reference sequence). The chain has TRBV30 and TRBJ2-6, with D perhaps matching TRBD1 or TRBD2 (6 bases each). The sequence came from a male donor with lung adenocarcinoma. The CD4 and CD8 labels of this study may be unreliable. Sequenced sample: CD4+ T cells from the margin of a lung tumor. The CDR3 DNA reads as TGTGCCTGGACTAGGGGGGCAGATGGGGCCAACGTCCTGACTTTC. Translated: CAWTRGADGANVLTF.